These 2 T cell receptor beta chains originate from one sample sequenced in a study of T cells in localized non-small cell lung cancer (dated by TCRdb to 2018 to 2020). The library relied on the immunoSEQ multiplex PCR assay. The clones in this table, taken by TCRdb from immuneACCESS, are in-frame only. Not every clone is retained; where verified, under half of the shortfall comes from an unresolved V gene, and the cause of the rest is unknown. Recorded for this sample are about 21,000 clones; about nine tenths of them occurred a single time. The ten largest make up 8.4% of the sample. This specimen consisted of peripheral blood, obtained before any cancer treatment. These receptors were obtained from a man aged 35 to 70 with stage I lung adenocarcinoma.

This chain joins TRBV29-1 and TRBJ1-1; a possible D gene is TRBD1 (6 bases). Per germline, CDR1 SQVTM and CDR2 ANQGSEA. V gave up 0 bases and J gave up 8 bases, with 10 bases separating them. CDR3 size: 12 residues. CDR3 loop: CSVEDNREEAFF. DNA for the CDR3: TGCAGCGTTGAAGATAACAGGGAAGAAGCTTTCTTT.

This chain joins TRBV2 and TRBJ2-1; TRBD2 matches 9 bases. Germline trimming cut 7 bases from V and 0 bases from J; bases unmatched to any gene: 7. Germline V gene data show CDR1 as SNHLY and CDR2 as FYNNEI. The CDR3 is 16 residues long. CDR3 in amino acids: CASTSGVHSSYNEQFF. In DNA form, the CDR3 reads TGTGCCAGCACTAGCGGGGTCCATAGCTCCTACAATGAGCAGTTCTTC.